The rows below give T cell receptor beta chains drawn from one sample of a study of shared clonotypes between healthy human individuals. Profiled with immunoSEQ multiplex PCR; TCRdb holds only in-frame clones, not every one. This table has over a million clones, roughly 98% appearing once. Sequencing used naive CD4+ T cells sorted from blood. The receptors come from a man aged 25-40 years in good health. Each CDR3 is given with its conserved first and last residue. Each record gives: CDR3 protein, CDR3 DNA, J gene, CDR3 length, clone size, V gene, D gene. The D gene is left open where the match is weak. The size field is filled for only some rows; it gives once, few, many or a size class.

cdr3_aa: CASSQVDSEAFF; cdr3_nt: TGTGCCAGCAGCCAAGTGGATTCTGAAGCTTTCTTT; j_call: TRBJ1-1; cdr3_length: 12; clone_size: -; v_call: TRBV4-2; d_call: -
cdr3_aa: CASSPRGSYNEQFF; cdr3_nt: TGTGCCAGCTCACCACGGGGCTCCTACAATGAGCAGTTCTTC; j_call: TRBJ2-1; cdr3_length: 14; clone_size: -; v_call: TRBV18; d_call: -
cdr3_aa: CASSLGLAASADTQYF; cdr3_nt: TGCGCCAGCAGCTTGGGACTAGCGGCAAGCGCAGATACGCAGTATTTT; j_call: TRBJ2-3; cdr3_length: 16; clone_size: -; v_call: TRBV5-1; d_call: TRBD2
cdr3_aa: CSVEGSSQETQYF; cdr3_nt: TGCAGCGTTGAGGGCTCGTCTCAAGAGACCCAGTACTTC; j_call: TRBJ2-5; cdr3_length: 13; clone_size: once; v_call: TRBV29-1; d_call: -
cdr3_aa: CASSFGTAKYLF; cdr3_nt: TGTGCCAGCAGTTTCGGGACGGCCAAGTACCTCTTC; j_call: TRBJ2-1; cdr3_length: 12; clone_size: -; v_call: TRBV28; d_call: -
cdr3_aa: CASSYSGLTAEAFF; cdr3_nt: TGTGCCAGCAGTTACAGCGGGCTTACTGCTGAAGCTTTCTTT; j_call: TRBJ1-1; cdr3_length: 14; clone_size: -; v_call: TRBV6-5; d_call: -
cdr3_aa: CASSPGRVGQTEKLFF; cdr3_nt: TGTGCCAGCTCACCGGGACGTGTAGGACAGACGGAAAAACTGTTTTTT; j_call: TRBJ1-4; cdr3_length: 16; clone_size: -; v_call: TRBV18; d_call: -
cdr3_aa: CASRDFGPDTQYF; cdr3_nt: TGTGCCAGCAGGGACTTTGGGCCAGATACGCAGTATTTT; j_call: TRBJ2-3; cdr3_length: 13; clone_size: -; v_call: TRBV6-6; d_call: -
cdr3_aa: CASSFSVDYEQYF; cdr3_nt: TGTGCCAGCAGCTTTTCTGTGGACTACGAGCAGTACTTC; j_call: TRBJ2-7; cdr3_length: 13; clone_size: once; v_call: TRBV7-2; d_call: -
cdr3_aa: CASSQRTQTYEQYF; cdr3_nt: TGTGCCAGCAGCCAAAGGACGCAAACCTACGAGCAGTACTTC; j_call: TRBJ2-7; cdr3_length: 14; clone_size: -; v_call: TRBV7-2; d_call: -
cdr3_aa: CASSPPGLAGGPYEQYF; cdr3_nt: TGTGCCAGCAGCCCACCGGGACTAGCGGGAGGACCCTACGAGCAGTACTTC; j_call: TRBJ2-7; cdr3_length: 17; clone_size: -; v_call: TRBV7-2; d_call: TRBD2
cdr3_aa: CASSTGKAGYTF; cdr3_nt: TGTGCCAGCAGCACAGGCAAGGCTGGCTACACCTTC; j_call: TRBJ1-2; cdr3_length: 12; clone_size: -; v_call: TRBV7-2; d_call: -
cdr3_aa: CASSYRAGLVGQPQHF; cdr3_nt: TGTGCCAGCAGTTATAGGGCAGGGTTAGTTGGACAGCCCCAGCATTTT; j_call: TRBJ1-5; cdr3_length: 16; clone_size: -; v_call: TRBV27; d_call: -
cdr3_aa: CASSVREINNEQFF; cdr3_nt: TGTGCCAGCAGCGTCCGAGAGATTAACAATGAGCAGTTCTTC; j_call: TRBJ2-1; cdr3_length: 14; clone_size: -; v_call: TRBV9; d_call: -
cdr3_aa: CASSLSYLVGTEAFF; cdr3_nt: TGTGCCAGCAGTTTAAGTTATCTGGTGGGGACTGAAGCTTTCTTT; j_call: TRBJ1-1; cdr3_length: 15; clone_size: -; v_call: TRBV28; d_call: -
cdr3_aa: CASSPAGLQETQYF; cdr3_nt: TGTGCCAGCAGCCCAGCGGGACTCCAAGAGACCCAGTACTTC; j_call: TRBJ2-5; cdr3_length: 14; clone_size: once; v_call: TRBV7-9; d_call: TRBD2
cdr3_aa: CASSLSLDEQFF; cdr3_nt: TGCGCCAGCAGCTTGAGTCTCGATGAGCAGTTCTTC; j_call: TRBJ2-1; cdr3_length: 12; clone_size: -; v_call: TRBV5-1; d_call: -
cdr3_aa: CASTLTSQPSGYTF; cdr3_nt: TGTGCCAGCACCCTAACCTCCCAACCGAGTGGCTACACCTTC; j_call: TRBJ1-2; cdr3_length: 14; clone_size: once; v_call: TRBV6-5; d_call: -
cdr3_aa: CAWSVVGGAEKLFF; cdr3_nt: TGTGCCTGGAGTGTAGTTGGAGGGGCAGAAAAACTGTTTTTT; j_call: TRBJ1-4; cdr3_length: 14; clone_size: -; v_call: TRBV30; d_call: -
cdr3_aa: CASSLGERGLEQYF; cdr3_nt: TGTGCCAGCAGCTTAGGGGAGAGAGGTCTCGAGCAGTACTTC; j_call: TRBJ2-7; cdr3_length: 14; clone_size: -; v_call: TRBV7-6; d_call: -
cdr3_aa: CASNRDLVNTEAFF; cdr3_nt: TGCGCCAGCAACCGGGACTTAGTGAACACTGAAGCTTTCTTT; j_call: TRBJ1-1; cdr3_length: 14; clone_size: -; v_call: TRBV10-2; d_call: -
cdr3_aa: CASSESSGYEQYF; cdr3_nt: TGTGCCAGCAGTGAAAGCTCTGGCTACGAGCAGTACTTC; j_call: TRBJ2-7; cdr3_length: 13; clone_size: -; v_call: TRBV6-1; d_call: -
cdr3_aa: CASSFRIGQLEQYF; cdr3_nt: TGTGCCAGCAGCTTTCGAATTGGACAGCTCGAGCAGTACTTC; j_call: TRBJ2-7; cdr3_length: 14; clone_size: -; v_call: TRBV7-2; d_call: -
cdr3_aa: CASSTGLGGPYEQYF; cdr3_nt: TGCGCCAGCTCGACGGGCCTTGGCGGGCCCTACGAGCAGTACTTC; j_call: TRBJ2-7; cdr3_length: 15; clone_size: -; v_call: TRBV5-1; d_call: -
cdr3_aa: CASSPPGPRVEAFF; cdr3_nt: TGTGCCAGCAGTCCACCGGGACCTAGAGTTGAAGCTTTCTTT; j_call: TRBJ1-1; cdr3_length: 14; clone_size: -; v_call: TRBV28; d_call: -
cdr3_aa: CASSFFRDHEQYF; cdr3_nt: TGTGCCAGCAGTTTCTTCAGGGACCACGAGCAGTACTTC; j_call: TRBJ2-7; cdr3_length: 13; clone_size: -; v_call: TRBV27; d_call: -
cdr3_aa: CASGSLAGASAEQYF; cdr3_nt: TGTGCCAGTGGGTCACTAGCGGGAGCATCTGCCGAGCAGTACTTC; j_call: TRBJ2-7; cdr3_length: 15; clone_size: -; v_call: TRBV6-1; d_call: TRBD2
cdr3_aa: CASSLKGWTQYF; cdr3_nt: TGTGCCAGCAGCTTAAAGGGTTGGACCCAGTACTTC; j_call: TRBJ2-5; cdr3_length: 12; clone_size: -; v_call: TRBV7-2; d_call: -
cdr3_aa: CASSLVTSGRPGLAQYF; cdr3_nt: TGTGCCAGCAGCTTGGTGACTAGCGGGAGGCCTGGATTGGCGCAGTATTTT; j_call: TRBJ2-3; cdr3_length: 17; clone_size: -; v_call: TRBV5-6; d_call: TRBD2
cdr3_aa: CASSLGQGANEQFF; cdr3_nt: TGCGCCAGCAGCCTTGGACAGGGTGCCAATGAGCAGTTCTTC; j_call: TRBJ2-1; cdr3_length: 14; clone_size: -; v_call: TRBV5-1; d_call: TRBD1
cdr3_aa: CASSGRLAGGWDTQYF; cdr3_nt: TGTGCCAGCAGTGGTCGCTTAGCGGGAGGATGGGATACGCAGTATTTT; j_call: TRBJ2-3; cdr3_length: 16; clone_size: -; v_call: TRBV6-1; d_call: TRBD2
cdr3_aa: CAWIWVGGLYEQYF; cdr3_nt: TGTGCCTGGATATGGGTGGGGGGCCTCTACGAGCAGTACTTC; j_call: TRBJ2-7; cdr3_length: 14; clone_size: -; v_call: TRBV30; d_call: -
cdr3_aa: CASSPPSGQETQYF; cdr3_nt: TGCGCCAGCAGCCCCCCTAGCGGACAAGAGACCCAGTACTTC; j_call: TRBJ2-5; cdr3_length: 14; clone_size: once; v_call: TRBV5-1; d_call: TRBD2
cdr3_aa: CASSLVGTDTQYF; cdr3_nt: TGCGCCAGCAGCTTGGTTGGGACAGATACGCAGTATTTT; j_call: TRBJ2-3; cdr3_length: 13; clone_size: -; v_call: TRBV5-1; d_call: -
cdr3_aa: CASSIGLAGADTQYF; cdr3_nt: TGTGCCAGCAGCATCGGACTAGCGGGAGCAGATACGCAGTATTTT; j_call: TRBJ2-3; cdr3_length: 15; clone_size: -; v_call: TRBV7-3; d_call: TRBD2
cdr3_aa: CASNLDTVNTEAFF; cdr3_nt: TGTGCCAGCAATCTGGACACCGTGAACACTGAAGCTTTCTTT; j_call: TRBJ1-1; cdr3_length: 14; clone_size: -; v_call: TRBV6-5; d_call: -
cdr3_aa: CASSVQPNTGELFF; cdr3_nt: TGTGCCAGCAGCGTACAGCCCAACACCGGGGAGCTGTTTTTT; j_call: TRBJ2-2; cdr3_length: 14; clone_size: -; v_call: TRBV9; d_call: -
cdr3_aa: CASSYEPSYEQYF; cdr3_nt: TGCGCCAGCAGCTACGAGCCATCCTACGAGCAGTACTTC; j_call: TRBJ2-7; cdr3_length: 13; clone_size: -; v_call: TRBV5-1; d_call: -
cdr3_aa: CASSGPGSNEQFF; cdr3_nt: TGTGCCAGCAGCGGGCCGGGATCCAATGAGCAGTTCTTC; j_call: TRBJ2-1; cdr3_length: 13; clone_size: -; v_call: TRBV5-4; d_call: -
cdr3_aa: CASRKGPGQLSGYTF; cdr3_nt: TGTGCCAGCAGGAAGGGGCCCGGACAGTTATCTGGCTACACCTTC; j_call: TRBJ1-2; cdr3_length: 15; clone_size: -; v_call: TRBV2; d_call: -
cdr3_aa: CASSLGYRGREREQFF; cdr3_nt: TGTGCCAGCAGCTTAGGGTACCGGGGCCGCGAACGGGAGCAGTTCTTC; j_call: TRBJ2-1; cdr3_length: 16; clone_size: -; v_call: TRBV7-8; d_call: -
cdr3_aa: CSVAGEVRSFSGANVLTF; cdr3_nt: TGCAGCGTTGCGGGGGAGGTCAGGAGCTTCTCTGGGGCCAACGTCCTGACTTTC; j_call: TRBJ2-6; cdr3_length: 18; clone_size: -; v_call: TRBV29-1; d_call: -
cdr3_aa: CASTSEGTGNTEAFF; cdr3_nt: TGCGCCAGCACCTCAGAGGGGACAGGGAACACTGAAGCTTTCTTT; j_call: TRBJ1-1; cdr3_length: 15; clone_size: -; v_call: TRBV4-1; d_call: TRBD1
cdr3_aa: CASSANEVKRLVGELFF; cdr3_nt: TGTGCCAGCAGCGCGAATGAAGTGAAGCGGTTGGTCGGGGAGCTGTTTTTT; j_call: TRBJ2-2; cdr3_length: 17; clone_size: -; v_call: TRBV9; d_call: -
cdr3_aa: CASSLATGIPSNYGYTF; cdr3_nt: TGTGCCAGCAGCTTAGCTACAGGGATCCCCTCAAACTATGGCTACACCTTC; j_call: TRBJ1-2; cdr3_length: 17; clone_size: -; v_call: TRBV7-2; d_call: -
cdr3_aa: CASAPITGSVTGNTIYF; cdr3_nt: TGCGCCAGCGCGCCAATAACAGGATCGGTCACTGGAAACACCATATATTTT; j_call: TRBJ1-3; cdr3_length: 17; clone_size: -; v_call: TRBV5-1; d_call: -
cdr3_aa: CASSQTPPLYPGGQFF; cdr3_nt: TGCGCCAGCAGCCAAACCCCCCCCCTCTACCCGGGGGGGCAGTTCTTC; j_call: TRBJ2-1; cdr3_length: 16; clone_size: -; v_call: TRBV4-1; d_call: TRBD2
cdr3_aa: CASSTRGQGFTDTQYF; cdr3_nt: TGTGCCAGTAGTACTCGGGGACAGGGATTCACAGATACGCAGTATTTT; j_call: TRBJ2-3; cdr3_length: 16; clone_size: -; v_call: TRBV19; d_call: TRBD1
cdr3_aa: CASPLRGAPLSGANVLTF; cdr3_nt: TGTGCCAGCCCGCTCAGGGGCGCTCCCCTTTCTGGGGCCAACGTCCTGACTTTC; j_call: TRBJ2-6; cdr3_length: 18; clone_size: -; v_call: TRBV6-9; d_call: -
cdr3_aa: CASSSPLAGGPTDTQYF; cdr3_nt: TGCGCCAGCAGCTCCCCACTAGCGGGAGGGCCTACAGATACGCAGTATTTT; j_call: TRBJ2-3; cdr3_length: 17; clone_size: -; v_call: TRBV5-1; d_call: TRBD2
cdr3_aa: CASSEIDRAGNTIYF; cdr3_nt: TGTGCCAGCAGTGAAATTGACAGGGCGGGAAACACCATATATTTT; j_call: TRBJ1-3; cdr3_length: 15; clone_size: -; v_call: TRBV25-1; d_call: TRBD1
cdr3_aa: CASSSPIPTGNNEQFF; cdr3_nt: TGTGCCAGCAGTTCCCCAATCCCGACAGGGAACAATGAGCAGTTCTTC; j_call: TRBJ2-1; cdr3_length: 16; clone_size: -; v_call: TRBV28; d_call: TRBD1
cdr3_aa: CSVEGDRLSSYEQYF; cdr3_nt: TGCAGCGTTGAGGGCGACAGATTAAGCTCCTACGAGCAGTACTTC; j_call: TRBJ2-7; cdr3_length: 15; clone_size: -; v_call: TRBV29-1; d_call: -
cdr3_aa: CASSFRIAGQPHWFF; cdr3_nt: TGCGCCAGCAGCTTTCGGATAGCGGGCCAACCCCATTGGTTCTTC; j_call: TRBJ2-1; cdr3_length: 15; clone_size: -; v_call: TRBV5-1; d_call: TRBD2